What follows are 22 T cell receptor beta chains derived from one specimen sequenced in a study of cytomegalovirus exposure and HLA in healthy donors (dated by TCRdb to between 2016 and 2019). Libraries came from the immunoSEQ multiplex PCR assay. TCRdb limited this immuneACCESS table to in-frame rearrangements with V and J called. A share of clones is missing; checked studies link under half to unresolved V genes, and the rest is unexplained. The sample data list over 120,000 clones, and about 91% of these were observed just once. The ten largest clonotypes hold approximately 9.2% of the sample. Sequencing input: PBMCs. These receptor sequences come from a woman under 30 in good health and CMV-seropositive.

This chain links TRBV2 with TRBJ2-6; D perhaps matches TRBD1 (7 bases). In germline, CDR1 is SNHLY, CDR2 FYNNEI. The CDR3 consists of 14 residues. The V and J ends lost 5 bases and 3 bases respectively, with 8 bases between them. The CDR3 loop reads CASSQGGGANVLTF. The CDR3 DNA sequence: TGTGCCAGCAGTCAGGGGGGTGGGGCCAACGTCCTGACTTTC. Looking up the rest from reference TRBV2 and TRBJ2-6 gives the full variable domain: EPEVTQTPSHQVTQMGQEVILRCVPISNHLYFYWYRQILGQKVEFLVSFYNNEISEKSEIFDDQFSVERPDGSNFTLKIRSTKLEDSAMYFCASSQGGGANVLTFGAGSRLTVL.

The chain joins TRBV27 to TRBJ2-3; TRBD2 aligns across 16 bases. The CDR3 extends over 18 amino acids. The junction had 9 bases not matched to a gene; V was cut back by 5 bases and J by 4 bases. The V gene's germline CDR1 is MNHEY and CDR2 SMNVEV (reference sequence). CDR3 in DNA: TGTGCCAGCAGTCCTCCCGGGACTAGCGGGGGGGCGGCAGATACGCAGTATTTT. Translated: CASSPPGTSGGAADTQYF.

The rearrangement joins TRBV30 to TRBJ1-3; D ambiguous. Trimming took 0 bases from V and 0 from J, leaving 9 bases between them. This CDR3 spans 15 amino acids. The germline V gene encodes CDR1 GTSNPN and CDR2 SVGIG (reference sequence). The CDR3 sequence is CAWSVGSRSGNTIYF. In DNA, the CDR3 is TGTGCCTGGAGTGTTGGGAGTCGCTCTGGAAACACCATATATTTT.

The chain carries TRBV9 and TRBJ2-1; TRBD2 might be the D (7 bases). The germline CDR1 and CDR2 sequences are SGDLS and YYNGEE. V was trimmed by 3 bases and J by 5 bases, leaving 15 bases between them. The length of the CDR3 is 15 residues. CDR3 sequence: CASSAEGGFHNEQFF. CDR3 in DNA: TGTGCCAGCAGCGCGGAGGGGGGGTTCCACAATGAGCAGTTCTTC. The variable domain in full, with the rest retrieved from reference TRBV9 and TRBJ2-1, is DSGVTQTPKHLITATGQRVTLRCSPRSGDLSVYWYQQSLDQGLQFLIQYYNGEERAKGNILERFSAQQFPDLHSELNLSSLELGDSALYFCASSAEGGFHNEQFFGPGTRLTVL.

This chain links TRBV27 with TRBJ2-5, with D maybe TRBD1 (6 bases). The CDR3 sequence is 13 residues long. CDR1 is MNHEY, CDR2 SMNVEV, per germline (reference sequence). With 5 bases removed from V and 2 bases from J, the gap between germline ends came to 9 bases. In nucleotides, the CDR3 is TGTGCCAGCAGTCTCAGGGGACAAGAGACCCAGTACTTC. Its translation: CASSLRGQETQYF.

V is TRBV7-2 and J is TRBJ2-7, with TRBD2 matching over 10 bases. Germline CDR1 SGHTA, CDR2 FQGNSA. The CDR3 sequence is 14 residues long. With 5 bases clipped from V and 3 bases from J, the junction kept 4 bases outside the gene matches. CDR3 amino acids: CASSRTSGDYEQYF. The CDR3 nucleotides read TGTGCCAGCAGCCGTACTAGCGGGGACTACGAGCAGTACTTC.

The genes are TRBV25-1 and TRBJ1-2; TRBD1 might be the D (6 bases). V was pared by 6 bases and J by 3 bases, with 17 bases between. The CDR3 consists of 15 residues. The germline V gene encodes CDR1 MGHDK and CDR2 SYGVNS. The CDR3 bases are TGTGCCAGCAGGGGCGGAGGGGGGGCGGACTATGGCTACACCTTC. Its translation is CASRGGGGADYGYTF.

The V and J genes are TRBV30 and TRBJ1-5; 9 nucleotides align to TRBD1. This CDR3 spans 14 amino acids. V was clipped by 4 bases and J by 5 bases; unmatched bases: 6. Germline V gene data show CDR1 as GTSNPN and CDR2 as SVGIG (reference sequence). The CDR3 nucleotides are TGTGCCTGGACCCCGGGACAGGGTCATCAGCCCCAGCATTTT. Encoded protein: CAWTPGQGHQPQHF.

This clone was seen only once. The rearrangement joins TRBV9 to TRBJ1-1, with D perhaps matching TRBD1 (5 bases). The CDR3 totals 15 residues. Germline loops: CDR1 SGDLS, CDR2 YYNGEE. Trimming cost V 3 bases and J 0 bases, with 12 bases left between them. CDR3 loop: CASSATDSLNTEAFF. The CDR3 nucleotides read TGTGCCAGCAGCGCCACCGACAGCCTGAACACTGAAGCTTTCTTT.

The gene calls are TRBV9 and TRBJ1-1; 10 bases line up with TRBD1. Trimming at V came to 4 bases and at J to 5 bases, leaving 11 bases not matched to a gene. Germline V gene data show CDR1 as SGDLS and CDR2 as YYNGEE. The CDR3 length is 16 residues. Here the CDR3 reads CASSPGTGEVGTEAFF. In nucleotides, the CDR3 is TGTGCCAGCAGCCCTGGGACAGGGGAGGTGGGGACTGAAGCTTTCTTT.

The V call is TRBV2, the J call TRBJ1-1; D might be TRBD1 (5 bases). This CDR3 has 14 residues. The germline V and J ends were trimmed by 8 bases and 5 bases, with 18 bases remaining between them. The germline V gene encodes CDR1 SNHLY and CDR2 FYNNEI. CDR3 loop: CASSSREAGTEAFF. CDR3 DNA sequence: TGTGCCAGCTCCTCCAGGGAGGCGGGGACTGAAGCTTTCTTT.

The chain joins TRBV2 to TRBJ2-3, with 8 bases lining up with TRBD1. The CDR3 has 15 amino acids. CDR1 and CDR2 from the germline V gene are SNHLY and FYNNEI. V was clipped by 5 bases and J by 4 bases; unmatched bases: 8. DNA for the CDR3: TGTGCCAGCAGTATGGTACAGGGGGTTGCAGATACGCAGTATTTT. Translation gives CASSMVQGVADTQYF. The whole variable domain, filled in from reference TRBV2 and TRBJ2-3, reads EPEVTQTPSHQVTQMGQEVILRCVPISNHLYFYWYRQILGQKVEFLVSFYNNEISEKSEIFDDQFSVERPDGSNFTLKIRSTKLEDSAMYFCASSMVQGVADTQYFGPGTRLTVL.

This chain's CDR3 is CASSPWYTDLAGASTGELFF. CDR3 coding DNA: TGTGCCAGCAGCCCTTGGTACACCGATCTAGCGGGGGCGAGCACCGGGGAGCTGTTTTTT. The genes are TRBV5-8 and TRBJ2-2, with 10 bases lining up with TRBD2. V lost 4 bases to trimming and J lost 4 bases; unmatched junction nucleotides: 19. CDR3 length equals 20 residues. The V gene's germline CDR1 is SGHTS and CDR2 YDEGEE.

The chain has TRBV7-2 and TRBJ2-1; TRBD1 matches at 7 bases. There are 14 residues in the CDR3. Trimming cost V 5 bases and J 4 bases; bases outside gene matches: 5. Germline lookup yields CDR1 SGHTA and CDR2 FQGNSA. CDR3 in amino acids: CASSPGQKYNEQFF. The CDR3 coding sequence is TGTGCCAGCAGCCCGGGACAGAAATACAATGAGCAGTTCTTC.

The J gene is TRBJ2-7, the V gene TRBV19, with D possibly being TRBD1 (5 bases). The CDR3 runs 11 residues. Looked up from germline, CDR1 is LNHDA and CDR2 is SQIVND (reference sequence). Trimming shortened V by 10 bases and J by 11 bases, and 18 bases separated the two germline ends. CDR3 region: CATPPGALKYF. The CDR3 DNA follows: TGTGCCACCCCGCCTGGGGCGTTGAAGTACTTC. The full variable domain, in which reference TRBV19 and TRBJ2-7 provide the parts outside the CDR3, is DGGITQSPKYLFRKEGQNVTLSCEQNLNHDAMYWYRQDPGQGLRLIYYSQIVNDFQKGDIAEGYSVSREKKESFPLTVTSAQKNPTAFYLCATPPGALKYFGPGTRLTVT.

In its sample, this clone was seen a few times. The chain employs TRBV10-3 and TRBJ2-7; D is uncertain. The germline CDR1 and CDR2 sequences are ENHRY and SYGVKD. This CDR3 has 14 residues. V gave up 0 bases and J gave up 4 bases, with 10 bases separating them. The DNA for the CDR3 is TGTGCCATCAGTGAGTCGGCCAGTTTATACGAGCAGTACTTC. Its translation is CAISESASLYEQYF.

The CDR3, as DNA: TGTGCCAGTAGTATAGATCCTGGGGGCGCGGATAATTCACCCCTCCACTTT. Translated, it gives CASSIDPGGADNSPLHF. This chain connects TRBV19 to TRBJ1-6, with a tentative D call TRBD1 (6 bases). CDR3 size: 17 residues. Trimming stripped 0 bases from V and 5 bases from J, with 14 bases between. CDR1 is LNHDA, CDR2 SQIVND, per germline (reference sequence).

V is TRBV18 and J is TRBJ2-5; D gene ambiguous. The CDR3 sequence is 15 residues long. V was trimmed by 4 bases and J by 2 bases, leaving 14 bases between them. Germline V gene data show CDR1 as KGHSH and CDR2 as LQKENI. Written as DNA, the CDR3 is TGTGCCAGCTCACTATTATCGGGTCGGCAAGAGACCCAGTACTTC. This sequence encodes CASSLLSGRQETQYF. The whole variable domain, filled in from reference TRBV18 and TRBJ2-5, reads NAGVMQNPRHLVRRRGQEARLRCSPMKGHSHVYWYRQLPEEGLKFMVYLQKENIIDESGMPKERFSAEFPKEGPSILRIQQVVRGDSAAYFCASSLLSGRQETQYFGPGTRLLVL.

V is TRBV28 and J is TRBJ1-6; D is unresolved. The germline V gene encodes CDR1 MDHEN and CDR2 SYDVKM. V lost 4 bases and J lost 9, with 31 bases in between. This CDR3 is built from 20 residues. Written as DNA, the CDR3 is TGTGCCAGCAGTTCTCTCGCACCGGGGAGAACATTCGGTTTGGGTTCACCCCTCCACTTT. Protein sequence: CASSSLAPGRTFGLGSPLHF.

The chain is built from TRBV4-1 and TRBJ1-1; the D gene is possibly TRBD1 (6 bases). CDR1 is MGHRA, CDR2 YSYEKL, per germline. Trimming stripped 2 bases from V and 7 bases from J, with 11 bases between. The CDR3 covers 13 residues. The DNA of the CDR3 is TGCGCCAGCAGCCAACAGGGGTTGGTTGAAGCTTTCTTT. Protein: CASSQQGLVEAFF.

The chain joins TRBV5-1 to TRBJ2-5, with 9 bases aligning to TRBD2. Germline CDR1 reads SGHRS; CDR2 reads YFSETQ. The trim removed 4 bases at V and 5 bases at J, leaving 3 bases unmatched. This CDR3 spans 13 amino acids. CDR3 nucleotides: TGCGCCAGCAGCGAGACTAGCGGTGAGACCCAGTACTTC. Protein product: CASSETSGETQYF.

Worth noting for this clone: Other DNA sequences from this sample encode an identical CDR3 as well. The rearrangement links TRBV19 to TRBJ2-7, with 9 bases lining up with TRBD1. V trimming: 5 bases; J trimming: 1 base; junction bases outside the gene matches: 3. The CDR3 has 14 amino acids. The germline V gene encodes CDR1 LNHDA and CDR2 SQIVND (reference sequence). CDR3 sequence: CASSSGTGSYEQYF. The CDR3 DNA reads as TGTGCCAGTAGTTCCGGGACAGGGTCCTACGAGCAGTACTTC.